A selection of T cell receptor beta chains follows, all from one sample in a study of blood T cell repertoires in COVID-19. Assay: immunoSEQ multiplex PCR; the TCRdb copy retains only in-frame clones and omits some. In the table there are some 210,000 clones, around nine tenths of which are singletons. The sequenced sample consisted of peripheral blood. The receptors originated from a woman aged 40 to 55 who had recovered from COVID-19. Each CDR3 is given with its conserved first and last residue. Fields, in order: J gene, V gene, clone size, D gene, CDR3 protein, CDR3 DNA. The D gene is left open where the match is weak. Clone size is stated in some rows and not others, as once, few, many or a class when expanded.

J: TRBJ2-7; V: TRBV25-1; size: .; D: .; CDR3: CASSLTWEQYF; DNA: TGTGCCAGCAGCCTTACATGGGAGCAGTACTTC
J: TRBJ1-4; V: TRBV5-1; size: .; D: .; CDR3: CASSPESTNEKLFF; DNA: TGCGCCAGCAGCCCGGAGTCAACTAATGAAAAACTGTTTTTT
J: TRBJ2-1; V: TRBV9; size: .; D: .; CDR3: CASSTKIAEGRNEQFF; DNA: TGTGCCAGCAGCACAAAGATAGCGGAGGGGAGGAATGAGCAGTTCTTC
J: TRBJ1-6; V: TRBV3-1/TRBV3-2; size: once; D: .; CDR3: CASSQQRYSPLHF; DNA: TGTGCCAGCAGCCAACAGCGGTATTCACCCCTCCACTTT
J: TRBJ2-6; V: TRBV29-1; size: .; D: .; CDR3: CSVEDYKTGRANVLTF; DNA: TGCAGCGTTGAAGATTATAAAACAGGGAGGGCCAACGTCCTGACTTTC
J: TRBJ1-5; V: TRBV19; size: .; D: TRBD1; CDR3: CASSPRTGSNQPQHF; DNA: TGTGCCAGTAGCCCCCGGACAGGGTCCAATCAGCCCCAGCATTTT
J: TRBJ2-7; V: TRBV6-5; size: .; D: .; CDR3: CASTPDTGRYYEQYF; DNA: TGTGCCAGCACCCCTGATACAGGGCGCTACTACGAGCAGTACTTC
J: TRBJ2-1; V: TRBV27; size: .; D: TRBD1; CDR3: CASSSGQFYYNEQFF; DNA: TGTGCCAGCAGTTCGGGACAGTTCTACTACAATGAGCAGTTCTTC
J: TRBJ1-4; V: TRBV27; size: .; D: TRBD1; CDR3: CASSPDRGLGKLFF; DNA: TGTGCCAGCAGTCCGGACAGGGGATTGGGAAAACTGTTTTTT
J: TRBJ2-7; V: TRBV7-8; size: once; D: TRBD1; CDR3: CASSLTGQGNWAYEQYF; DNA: TGTGCCAGCAGCTTAACGGGACAGGGGAACTGGGCCTACGAGCAGTACTTC
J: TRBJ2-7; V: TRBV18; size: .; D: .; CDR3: CASSPRLDEQYF; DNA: TGTGCCAGCTCACCACGACTAGACGAGCAGTACTTC
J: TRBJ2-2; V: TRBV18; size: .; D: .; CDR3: CASSPSPGKTGELFF; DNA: TGTGCCAGCTCACCCTCTCCGGGAAAAACCGGGGAGCTGTTTTTT
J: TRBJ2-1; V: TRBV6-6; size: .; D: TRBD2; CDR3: CATIAGGPGEQFF; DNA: TGTGCCACCATAGCGGGAGGGCCGGGTGAGCAGTTCTTC
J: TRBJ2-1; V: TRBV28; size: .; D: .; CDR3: CASSLLSSYNEQFF; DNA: TGTGCCAGCAGTCTCCTAAGCTCCTACAATGAGCAGTTCTTC
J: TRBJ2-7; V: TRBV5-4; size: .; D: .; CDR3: CASSTATESSYEQYF; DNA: TGTGCCAGCAGTACGGCGACGGAGAGCTCCTACGAGCAGTACTTC
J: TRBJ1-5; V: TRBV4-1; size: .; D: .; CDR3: CASSPETQYNQPQHF; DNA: TGCGCCAGCAGCCCTGAAACACAGTACAATCAGCCCCAGCATTTT